This T cell receptor beta chain appears in the sequencing data of a study of human T cells and chemical hapten exposure. Trimming pared 5 bases from V and 7 bases from J, leaving 18 bases between. The CDR3 consists of 15 residues. Germline lookup yields CDR1 SGHDT and CDR2 YYEEEE. Regarding this clonotype: Its antigen is not identified.

Study findings and constraints: After DPC sensitization, TCRs above 1 in 1000 frequency showed no change.

TCRdb recomputed calls from the RACE reads with MiXCR, one row per CDR3 protein. The sample has around 330,000 distinct CDR3 sequences, 4.5% to 7% seen once. Time point given: pre-sensitization, week 0. Treatment given: therapeutic diphenylcyclopropenone sensitization with weekly scalp DPC. This chain joins TRBV5-6 and TRBJ1-4, with D possibly matching TRBD1 (5 bases). The sequencing here drew on whole blood, taken in connection with sensitization to the hapten diphenylcyclopropenone (DPC). The clonotype comes from a young woman with alopecia areata. Some clones in this sample may be carry-over from other donors' samples. CDR3: CASSRRGDRREKLFF. CDR3 sequence (DNA): TGTGCCAGCAGTCGGCGGGGGGATCGGCGTGAAAAACTGTTTTTT.